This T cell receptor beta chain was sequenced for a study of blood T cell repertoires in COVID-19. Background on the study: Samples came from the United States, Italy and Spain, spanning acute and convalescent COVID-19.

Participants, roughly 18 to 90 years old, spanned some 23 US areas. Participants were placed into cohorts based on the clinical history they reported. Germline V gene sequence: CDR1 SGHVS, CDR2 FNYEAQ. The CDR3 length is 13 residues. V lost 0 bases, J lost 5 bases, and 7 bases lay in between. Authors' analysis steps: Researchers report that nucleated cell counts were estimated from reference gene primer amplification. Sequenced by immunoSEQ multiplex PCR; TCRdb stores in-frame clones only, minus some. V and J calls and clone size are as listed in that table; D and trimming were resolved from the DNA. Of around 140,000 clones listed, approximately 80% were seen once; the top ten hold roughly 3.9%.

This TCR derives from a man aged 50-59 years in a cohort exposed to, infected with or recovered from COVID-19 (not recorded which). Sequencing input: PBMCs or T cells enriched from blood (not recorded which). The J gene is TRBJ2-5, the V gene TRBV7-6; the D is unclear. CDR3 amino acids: CASSLAYSETQYF. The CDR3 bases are TGTGCCAGCAGCTTAGCGTATTCGGAGACCCAGTACTTC.